These 6 T cell receptor beta chains were all obtained from the same sample, sequenced in a study of cytomegalovirus exposure and HLA in healthy donors. Data came from immunoSEQ multiplex PCR; TCRdb stores just in-frame clones and leaves some out. The sample consists of about 330,000 clones, 86% of them appearing once. The sequenced sample consisted of PBMCs. These receptors were taken from a woman between 18 and 29 years old in good health and CMV-seronegative.

The chain uses TRBV5-1 and TRBJ1-4, with a possible D match to TRBD1 (5 bases). Germline V lookup: CDR1 SGHRS, CDR2 YFSETQ. The CDR3 is 14 amino acids. Between the trimmed V and J ends, which lost 5 bases and 5 bases, there was a span of 13 bases. In DNA, the CDR3 is TGCGCCAGCAGTCCCGACAGAGAAAATGAAAAACTGTTTTTT. Translating gives CASSPDRENEKLFF.

V and J are TRBV7-2 and TRBJ1-3, with 9 bases identical to TRBD1. CDR3 length equals 16 residues. In germline, CDR1 is SGHTA, CDR2 FQGNSA. With V trimmed by 5 bases and J by 4 bases, 9 bases remained unmatched. The chain's CDR3 is CASSVMGQGSGNTIYF. The CDR3 nucleotides are TGTGCCAGCAGCGTTATGGGACAGGGCTCGGGAAACACCATATATTTT. Combining the CDR3 with reference TRBV7-2 and TRBJ1-3 gives the whole variable domain GAGVSQSPSNKVTEKGKDVELRCDPISGHTALYWYRQSLGQGLEFLIYFQGNSAPDKSGLPSDRFSAERTGGSVSTLTIQRTQQEDSAVYLCASSVMGQGSGNTIYFGEGSWLTVV.

V is TRBV7-9 and J is TRBJ2-1; 12 nucleotides agree with TRBD2. The CDR3 is 18 residues long. Germline assignment: CDR1 SEHNR and CDR2 FQNEAQ (reference sequence). The V segment lost 5 bases and the J segment 8 bases; nucleotides outside the gene matches: 16. CDR3 coding DNA: TGTGCCAGCAGCCCCACATGGACTAGCGGGATCCCGGGGGATGAGCAGTTCTTC. This encodes CASSPTWTSGIPGDEQFF. Combining the CDR3 with reference TRBV7-9 and TRBJ2-1 gives the whole variable domain DTGVSQNPRHKITKRGQNVTFRCDPISEHNRLYWYRQTLGQGPEFLTYFQNEAQLEKSRLLSDRFSAERPKGSFSTLEIQRTEQGDSAMYLCASSPTWTSGIPGDEQFFGPGTRLTVL.

V gene TRBV4-1 combines with J gene TRBJ2-2; 8 nucleotides agree with TRBD1. Germline assignment: CDR1 MGHRA and CDR2 YSYEKL. This CDR3 has 16 amino acids. J was trimmed by 0 bases and V by 1 base; bases with no gene match: 1. In DNA, the CDR3 is TGCGCCAGCAGCCAAGGACAGGGGACGAACACCGGGGAGCTGTTTTTT. Translated, it gives CASSQGQGTNTGELFF.

The V call is TRBV6-5, the J call TRBJ2-5, with 12 bases fitting TRBD2. The V gene's germline CDR1 is MNHEY and CDR2 SVGAGI. V dropped 6 bases and J dropped 5; count of bases not matched to a gene: 7. CDR3 length: 15 residues. CDR3 residues: CASSRGLAGRETQYF. CDR3 bases: TGTGCCAGCAGCAGAGGACTAGCGGGACGGGAGACCCAGTACTTC.

The chain employs TRBV11-1 and TRBJ2-1, with 12 bases matching TRBD2. The J segment lost 2 bases and the V segment lost 8 bases, leaving 4 bases of the junction unmatched. Germline-derived CDR1 and CDR2 are SGHAT and FQDESV (reference sequence). The CDR3 totals 15 residues. The CDR3 nucleotides read TGTGCCAGCTCCCTAGCGGGAGGGACCTACAATGAGCAGTTCTTC. Its protein product is CASSLAGGTYNEQFF. Full variable domain (remainder filled in from reference TRBV11-1 and TRBJ2-1): EAEVAQSPRYKITEKSQAVAFWCDPISGHATLYWYRQILGQGPELLVQFQDESVVDDSQLPKDRFSAERLKGVDSTLKIQPAELGDSAMYLCASSLAGGTYNEQFFGPGTRLTVL.